This TCR beta chain is drawn from a study of cytomegalovirus exposure and HLA in healthy donors. For the study at large: Among the roughly 400 genotyped donors, 81% were placed in the Caucasian-associated ancestry cluster.

For this clone: Its antigen remains unknown.

This PCR relied on a set of 60 Vbeta primers and 13 Jbeta primers. Sequencing used immunoSEQ multiplex PCR; TCRdb keeps in-frame clones, though not all of them. This table holds 120,000 or so clones, over 75% found once. Overall study results and limits: Within an earlier analysis, most TCR beta V segments proved productive either about 87% or about 30% of the time.

With V trimmed by 7 bases and J by 7 bases, 9 bases remained unmatched. CDR1 is SQVTM and CDR2 is ANQGSEA in the germline V gene. The CDR3 spans 12 residues. The genes are TRBV29-1 and TRBJ2-5; 7 positions match TRBD1. The sample comprised PBMCs. The origin of this receptor is a young man in good health and CMV-seropositive. The CDR3 region has the DNA TGCAGCGCCGAGGGACAGTCCAGGACCCAGTACTTC. This encodes CSAEGQSRTQYF.